This entry features one TCR beta chain sequence. Its antigen is not known. RNA transcripts yielded amplified TCR beta CDR3 regions. The TCR CDR3 was amplified in a first-round RT-PCR using the HTBI primer set. TCRdb reanalysed the multiplex PCR reads using MiXCR and keeps one entry per CDR3 protein. The sample has around 620,000 distinct CDR3 sequences; around 45% are singletons. This specimen belongs to a study of T cells in Graves' hyperthyroidism and ophthalmopathy. CDR1 and CDR2 (germline): SGHTA, FQGNSA. V was cut by 7 bases and J by 6 bases, with 22 bases left in between. The CDR3 loop spans 15 amino acids. Study-wide findings and caveats: Most clonotypes expanded in thyroid above 0.001 were likewise present in blood.

The TCR was taken from an adult woman with Graves' disease, either hyperthyroidism or ophthalmopathy (not recorded which). The J gene is TRBJ2-7, the V gene TRBV7-2; D is possibly TRBD1 (5 bases). The specimen was peripheral blood or thyroid tissue (not recorded which). CDR3 protein: CASTSPWGRLGEQYF. The CDR3 DNA is TGTGCCAGCACCTCGCCCTGGGGCAGGTTGGGCGAGCAGTACTTC.